This T cell receptor (beta chain) was recorded in a study of blood T cells in healthy people across ages. Using a J-beta primer mix together with a sample-barcoded 5' primer, a second PCR was run for about 6 to 12 cycles. Via MiXCR, TCRdb re-called the 5' RACE reads, giving one row per CDR3 protein. The data contain about 1.6 million distinct CDR3 sequences, about 35% of them singletons. The CDR3 length is 17 residues. The V end was cut by 4 bases, the J end by 0 bases, with 16 bases between. CDR1 and CDR2 from the germline V gene are WNHNN and SYGVQD (reference sequence). Sequences were obtained from blood. The chain links TRBV10-1 to TRBJ1-5, with unresolved D. This receptor was taken from a woman in her twenties or thirties in good health. CDR3 in amino acids: CASSVLSTRNSNQPQHF. The DNA for the CDR3 is TGCGCCAGCAGTGTCCTAAGTACGCGAAATAGCAATCAGCCCCAGCATTTT.